This T cell receptor beta chain was identified in a study of regulatory T cells in long-lasting Graves disease. In this sample, this clonotype turned up a few times. Its antigen is undetermined. Time point reported: newly diagnosed GD, antithyroid drugs for less than 3 months. The TCR library was made from RNA extracted from PBMCs. An endocrinology department in Xi'an, China, supplied the patients. For TCR beta, libraries came from iRepertoire HTBI primers and Arm-PCR of CDR3 regions. TCRdb ran MiXCR on the multiplex PCR reads and lists one entry per CDR3 protein. Counted here are 420,000 or so distinct CDR3 sequences, 15% to 20% occurring once; the ten biggest clones make up 20% to 25%. Germline-derived CDR1 and CDR2 are LGHNA and YSLEER. The CDR3 sequence is 17 residues long. Trimming removed 5 bases from V and 3 bases from J, with 21 bases in between. Points from the study as a whole: Persistent Graves' patients showed a TCR diversity that was lower than that of newly diagnosed ones. The study found TRBV28, TRBJ1-2 and TRBJ2-5 favored in persistent disease.

The same specimen was also included in a second study, on T cells in Graves' hyperthyroidism and ophthalmopathy. Turning to that study: Disease duration under 2 months; hyperthyroidism patients were aged 18 to 65.

The material sequenced was peripheral blood mononuclear cells (PBMCs), taken at new diagnosis, from a patient treated with antithyroid drugs. J is TRBJ2-3 and V is TRBV4-3, with a possible D match to TRBD2 (6 bases). This sequence was found in a woman aged 18-29 years with Graves disease. This chain's CDR3 is CASSKGGGTVGTDTQYF. The CDR3 DNA reads as TGCGCCAGCAGCAAAGGCGGCGGGACGGTGGGAACAGATACGCAGTATTTT.